This entry lists 21 T cell receptor beta chains sequenced from one sample in a study of PD-1 blockade in mismatch repair-deficient tumors. TCRdb keeps only in-frame clones here, not all; method: immunoSEQ multiplex PCR. The repertoire includes roughly 130,000 clones, 88% of them detected once, and roughly 12% sits in the top ten. Source: peripheral blood, taken approximately 73 weeks after starting pembrolizumab. The receptors originated from an adult with mismatch repair-deficient cancer.

The J gene is TRBJ2-2, the V gene TRBV4-1, with 7 bases matching TRBD2. Per germline, CDR1 MGHRA and CDR2 YSYEKL. The ends lost 1 base at V and 7 bases at J; junction bases unmatched: 0. The CDR3 is made up of 13 amino acids. For the CDR3, the DNA is TGCGCCAGCAGCCAAGGGGGGGGCGGGGAGCTGTTTTTT. Protein: CASSQGGGGELFF.

This clone was seen just once. V usage is TRBV10-3 and J usage is TRBJ2-7; maybe TRBD2 (5 bases). The V and J ends lost 6 bases and 0 bases respectively, with 15 bases between them. The CDR3 covers 15 residues. CDR1 is ENHRY and CDR2 is SYGVKD in the germline V gene. The CDR3 nucleotides are TGTGCCATCAGGCCCGCCGGCGGACTCTCCTACGAGCAGTACTTC. Translation gives CAIRPAGGLSYEQYF.

The chain is built from TRBV7-3 and TRBJ2-1, with 10 bases fitting TRBD2. The CDR3 has 16 amino acids. CDR1 SGHTA and CDR2 FQGTGA come from the germline V gene. The ends lost 5 bases at V and 5 bases at J; junction bases unmatched: 9. The CDR3 nucleotides are TGTGCCAGCAGCCTTCGGACTAGCGGAAACCACAATGAGCAGTTCTTC. Protein: CASSLRTSGNHNEQFF.

V usage is TRBV7-9 and J usage is TRBJ2-5; 9 bases line up with TRBD2. Germline assignment: CDR1 SEHNR and CDR2 FQNEAQ (reference sequence). The CDR3 has 18 amino acids. V lost 5 bases and J lost 4; bases outside the gene matches: 17. The DNA of the CDR3 is TGTGCCAGCAGCCCGAGGGAATCAGCGGGAGGACGCAGAGAGACCCAGTACTTC. Its protein is CASSPRESAGGRRETQYF.

This clone was counted a few times. The V gene is TRBV11-3, the J gene TRBJ2-2, with D possibly matching TRBD2 (5 bases). Between the trimmed V and J ends, which lost 2 bases and 7 bases, there was a span of 11 bases. CDR1 SGHNT and CDR2 YENEEA come from the germline V gene. The CDR3 has 14 amino acids. The CDR3 nucleotides are TGTGCCAGCAGCTTATTTAGGGCGGGCGGGGAGCTGTTTTTT. The encoded protein is CASSLFRAGGELFF.

The rearrangement joins TRBV14 to TRBJ2-1, with D perhaps matching TRBD1 (6 bases). The CDR3 is 15 residues long. The germline gives CDR1 SGHDN, CDR2 FVKESK. Trimming left V 0 bases short and J 3 bases short, with 9 bases between. This CDR3 reads CASSQDQGSYNEQFF. The CDR3 DNA follows: TGTGCCAGCAGCCAAGATCAGGGGAGCTACAATGAGCAGTTCTTC.

This clone appeared a single time. V is TRBV7-8 and J is TRBJ1-2; the D is unclear. Germline V gene sequence: CDR1 SGHVS, CDR2 FQNEAQ. Trimming took off 1 base at V and 4 bases at J, with 7 bases between the two ends. CDR3 length: 13 residues. CDR3 DNA sequence: TGTGCCAGCAGCTTAGGGCGGGGCTATGGCTACACCTTC. It yields the protein CASSLGRGYGYTF.

About this clone: The same CDR3 also results from other DNA sequences found in this sample. The chain has TRBV5-6 and TRBJ2-7; TRBD1 agrees at 11 bases. This CDR3 comprises 14 residues. Trimming removed 4 bases from V and 4 bases from J; junction bases left unmatched: 4. Germline CDR1 reads SGHDT; CDR2 reads YYEEEE. The CDR3 nucleotides are TGTGCCAGCAGCCCGGGACAGGGGGGGTACGAGCAGTACTTC. This sequence encodes CASSPGQGGYEQYF.

V gene TRBV10-3 combines with J gene TRBJ2-2; possible D gene TRBD1, 5 bases. The germline V gene has CDR1 ENHRY and CDR2 SYGVKD. V shed 6 bases and J shed 1 base, with 15 bases lying between them. This CDR3 contains 16 residues. CDR3 sequence (DNA): TGTGCCATCAGCTTGAAACAGGTCGTGAACACCGGGGAGCTGTTTTTT. Amino acids: CAISLKQVVNTGELFF.

The chain couples TRBV19 to TRBJ2-2, with TRBD2 identical over 8 bases. The CDR3 contains 15 residues. Germline CDR1 is LNHDA and CDR2 is SQIVND (reference sequence). V shed 3 bases, J shed 4 bases, and the junction held 4 bases outside the gene matches. The CDR3 here is CASSIPAGVTGELFF. In DNA, the CDR3 is TGTGCCAGTAGTATCCCAGCGGGAGTCACCGGGGAGCTGTTTTTT.

This chain uses TRBV19 with TRBJ2-1, with a possible D match to TRBD2 (6 bases). From germline, CDR1 is LNHDA and CDR2 SQIVND (reference sequence). Trimming left V 4 bases short and J 5 bases short, with 21 bases between. This CDR3 is built from 17 residues. CDR3 amino acids: CASSNKAGTGADNEQFF. Written as DNA, the CDR3 is TGTGCCAGTAGTAACAAAGCCGGGACTGGCGCCGACAATGAGCAGTTCTTC.

V gene TRBV7-9 combines with J gene TRBJ2-1; D is ambiguous. The ends were cut back, 6 bases at V and 6 bases at J, with 6 bases in the middle. Germline loops: CDR1 SEHNR, CDR2 FQNEAQ (reference sequence). The CDR3 consists of 11 residues. The DNA of the CDR3 is TGTGCCAGCAGTTATCTCAATGAGCAGTTCTTC. Translation: CASSYLNEQFF. The whole variable domain, filled in from reference TRBV7-9 and TRBJ2-1, reads DTGVSQNPRHKITKRGQNVTFRCDPISEHNRLYWYRQTLGQGPEFLTYFQNEAQLEKSRLLSDRFSAERPKGSFSTLEIQRTEQGDSAMYLCASSYLNEQFFGPGTRLTVL.

J is TRBJ2-5 and V is TRBV7-9; 8 bases line up with TRBD2. The V gene's germline CDR1 is SEHNR and CDR2 FQNEAQ (reference sequence). J was trimmed by 8 bases and V by 2 bases; bases with no gene match: 10. This CDR3 region has 15 residues. The CDR3 nucleotides read TGTGCCAGCAGCTTATCGGGAGGGCCTTCTGGCACCCAGTACTTC. Protein: CASSLSGGPSGTQYF.

This rearrangement joins TRBV7-9 to TRBJ2-2, with no clear D. V lost 1 base, J lost 5 bases, and 8 bases lay in between. The length of the CDR3 is 14 residues. Germline values: CDR1 SEHNR, CDR2 FQNEAQ (reference sequence). The chain's CDR3 is CASSLGGGTGELFF. CDR3 bases: TGTGCCAGCAGCTTAGGAGGCGGTACCGGGGAGCTGTTTTTT. The full variable domain, in which reference TRBV7-9 and TRBJ2-2 provide the parts outside the CDR3, is DTGVSQNPRHKITKRGQNVTFRCDPISEHNRLYWYRQTLGQGPEFLTYFQNEAQLEKSRLLSDRFSAERPKGSFSTLEIQRTEQGDSAMYLCASSLGGGTGELFFGEGSRLTVL.

The V gene is TRBV11-3, the J gene TRBJ2-1, with 9 bases identical to TRBD1. The CDR3 loop spans 16 amino acids. V was clipped by 4 bases and J by 5 bases; unmatched bases: 9. Germline V gene sequence: CDR1 SGHNT, CDR2 YENEEA. In nucleotides, the CDR3 is TGTGCCAGCAGCTCCCGGGGACAGGGAAACGACAATGAGCAGTTCTTC. Its translation is CASSSRGQGNDNEQFF.

The chain's CDR3 is CASRRDTSGTYNEQFF. The CDR3 DNA sequence: TGTGCCAGCAGGCGGGATACTAGCGGAACCTACAATGAGCAGTTCTTC. V is TRBV7-9 and J is TRBJ2-1; TRBD2 matches 8 bases. Germline CDR1 and CDR2: SEHNR and FQNEAQ (reference sequence). Germline trimming cut 6 bases from V and 2 bases from J; bases unmatched to any gene: 9. There are 16 residues in the CDR3.

V usage is TRBV4-3 and J usage is TRBJ2-7, with 8 bases lining up with TRBD2. In germline, CDR1 is LGHNA, CDR2 YSLEER. V trimming: 1 base; J trimming: 7 bases; junction bases outside the gene matches: 3. This CDR3 has 13 residues. The DNA of the CDR3 is TGCGCCAGCAGCCAAGTCGGGAGGGGGGAGCAGTACTTC. This encodes CASSQVGRGEQYF.

This chain joins TRBV6-6 and TRBJ2-3; D call uncertain. Germline V gene lookup returns CDR1 MNHNY and CDR2 SVGAGI (reference sequence). V lost 0 bases and J lost 0, with 7 bases in between. The CDR3 has 15 residues. CDR3 DNA: TGTGCCAGCAGTTACTCGCGGCAGAGCACAGATACGCAGTATTTT. This sequence encodes CASSYSRQSTDTQYF.

The J gene is TRBJ2-7, the V gene TRBV10-2; D unresolved. The CDR3 loop spans 12 amino acids. The ends were cut back, 3 bases at V and 3 bases at J, with 6 bases in the middle. The V gene's germline CDR1 is WSHSY and CDR2 SAAADI. CDR3 sequence reads: CASSDNLYEQYF. The CDR3 DNA reads TGCGCCAGCAGTGATAACCTCTACGAGCAGTACTTC.

With regard to this clone: Other DNA sequences from this sample encode an identical CDR3 as well. The CDR3 DNA sequence: TGCGCCAGCAGCTTGGGGCTAGCGGGAGCAGATACGCAGTATTTT. Translation gives CASSLGLAGADTQYF. V is TRBV5-1 and J is TRBJ2-3; 10 nucleotides line up with TRBD2. V lost 0 bases and J lost 4; bases outside the gene matches: 2. The CDR3 length is 15 residues. Germline V gene data show CDR1 as SGHRS and CDR2 as YFSETQ.

The rearrangement links TRBV29-1 to TRBJ2-7; 12 nucleotides match TRBD2. J was trimmed by 4 bases and V by 1 base; bases with no gene match: 2. Germline V lookup: CDR1 SQVTM, CDR2 ANQGSEA. CDR3 length equals 14 residues. The CDR3: CSVEGLAGEYEQYF. The CDR3 nucleotides are TGCAGCGTTGAAGGACTAGCGGGAGAATACGAGCAGTACTTC.